This is a list of T cell receptor beta chains from one sample in a study of T-cell reconstitution after alpha-beta-depleted transplantation in children. In TCRdb, the PCR reads were re-called with MiXCR into one record per CDR3 protein. The sample carries some 440,000 distinct CDR3 sequences, 15% to 20% recorded once. The sequences come from PBMCs, mostly from graft donor cells, collected 360 days after TCRalphabeta/CD19-depleted stem cell transplant. These receptors were obtained from a boy in the first two years of life who had a stem cell transplant for Wiskott-Aldrich syndrome, so the T cells may come from the graft donor. Each CDR3 is given with its conserved first and last residue.

j_call v_call cdr3_aa
TRBJ2-7 TRBV5-1 CASSQTPGQRTYEQYF
TRBJ2-7 TRBV7-8 CASSLRTGRGLYEQYF
TRBJ2-4 TRBV24-1 CATSDSYRGDLAKNIQYF
TRBJ2-3 TRBV4-1 CASSQGTSGAIFSSTDTQYF
TRBJ2-2 TRBV5-1 CASSPKTGELFF
TRBJ2-3 TRBV2 CASSETAGADTQYF
TRBJ2-2 TRBV20-1 CSARSRQGSPTGELFF
TRBJ2-1 TRBV24-1 CATSDPDRPRQFF
TRBJ1-3 TRBV14 CASSRTRLSGNTIYF
TRBJ2-7 TRBV28 CASSSTLRTRSFYEQYF
TRBJ2-3 TRBV5-1 CASSPRTGPDADTQYF